These T cell receptor beta chains were read from a single sample in a study of T cell responses to AZD1222 COVID-19 vaccine. This table comes from immunoSEQ multiplex PCR, and its TCRdb copy is limited to in-frame clones, with some not included. The table lists roughly 150,000 clones, 87% of them singletons, with 0.85% to 1.1% in the top ten. The sequencing used peripheral blood, collected 28 days after the second AZD1222 dose. Every receptor here comes from an adult who received the AZD1222 COVID-19 vaccine. The CDR3 runs from the conserved cysteine through the conserved F or W. The order of the fields is D gene, J gene, clone size, V gene, CDR3 protein, CDR3 DNA. D genes are given only for firm matches. Rows give clone size only sometimes, using once, few, many, or a class for an expanded clone.

d_call: -; j_call: TRBJ1-4; clone_size: few; v_call: TRBV7-9; cdr3_aa: CASTISNIGFVEEKLFF; cdr3_nt: TGTGCCAGCACCATTTCTAATATCGGATTTGTGGAAGAAAAACTGTTTTTT
d_call: -; j_call: TRBJ1-4; clone_size: -; v_call: TRBV25-1; cdr3_aa: CASKQGGKLFF; cdr3_nt: TGTGCCAGCAAACAAGGAGGAAAACTGTTTTTT
d_call: TRBD1; j_call: TRBJ1-6; clone_size: -; v_call: TRBV7-9; cdr3_aa: CASSSETGNSPLHF; cdr3_nt: TGTGCCAGCAGCTCAGAGACAGGGAATTCACCCCTCCACTTT
d_call: -; j_call: TRBJ2-6; clone_size: -; v_call: TRBV7-9; cdr3_aa: CASSTNSGANVLTF; cdr3_nt: TGTGCCAGCAGCACCAACTCTGGGGCCAACGTCCTGACTTTC
d_call: TRBD2; j_call: TRBJ2-3; clone_size: -; v_call: TRBV5-1; cdr3_aa: CASSRGTSGGTDTQYF; cdr3_nt: TGCGCCAGCAGCCGGGGGACTAGCGGGGGTACAGATACGCAGTATTTT
d_call: -; j_call: TRBJ2-1; clone_size: -; v_call: TRBV2; cdr3_aa: CASSETGIAYNEQFF; cdr3_nt: TGTGCCAGCAGTGAAACGGGTATCGCGTACAATGAGCAGTTCTTC
d_call: -; j_call: TRBJ1-3; clone_size: -; v_call: TRBV19; cdr3_aa: CASSIEWAGAGNTIYF; cdr3_nt: TGTGCCAGTAGTATCGAATGGGCAGGGGCTGGAAACACCATATATTTT
d_call: -; j_call: TRBJ1-4; clone_size: -; v_call: TRBV10-1; cdr3_aa: CAPTPGETNEKLFF; cdr3_nt: TGCGCCCCAACCCCCGGGGAAACTAATGAAAAACTGTTTTTT
d_call: -; j_call: TRBJ1-1; clone_size: -; v_call: TRBV3-1/TRBV3-2; cdr3_aa: CASTLGRRRENEAFF; cdr3_nt: TGTGCCAGCACCCTCGGGAGAAGGAGGGAGAATGAAGCTTTCTTT
d_call: TRBD1; j_call: TRBJ1-5; clone_size: few; v_call: TRBV4-3; cdr3_aa: CASSQGAGGTNQPQHF; cdr3_nt: TGCGCCAGCAGCCAAGGGGCAGGGGGCACGAATCAGCCCCAGCATTTT
d_call: -; j_call: TRBJ1-3; clone_size: few; v_call: TRBV9; cdr3_aa: CASSGPTGIGNTIYF; cdr3_nt: TGTGCCAGCAGCGGACCCACGGGAATCGGAAACACCATATATTTT
d_call: -; j_call: TRBJ2-7; clone_size: -; v_call: TRBV5-1; cdr3_aa: CASSGRTESSYEQYF; cdr3_nt: TGCGCCAGCAGCGGACGGACAGAAAGCTCCTACGAGCAGTACTTC